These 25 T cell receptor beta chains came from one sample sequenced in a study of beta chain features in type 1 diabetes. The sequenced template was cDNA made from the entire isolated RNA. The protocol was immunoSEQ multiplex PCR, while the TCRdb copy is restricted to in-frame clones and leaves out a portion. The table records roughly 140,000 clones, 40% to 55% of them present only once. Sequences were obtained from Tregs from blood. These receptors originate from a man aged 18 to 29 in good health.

The CDR3 DNA follows: TGTGCCAGCAGTTTTACGGGGGTCCCTGGGGCCAACGTCCTGACTTTC. Translating gives CASSFTGVPGANVLTF. This chain uses TRBV28 with TRBJ2-6; tentatively, D is TRBD2 (6 bases). The germline V and J ends were trimmed by 3 bases and 2 bases, with 11 bases remaining between them. The CDR3 has 16 amino acids. Per the germline V gene, CDR1 is MDHEN and CDR2 is SYDVKM.

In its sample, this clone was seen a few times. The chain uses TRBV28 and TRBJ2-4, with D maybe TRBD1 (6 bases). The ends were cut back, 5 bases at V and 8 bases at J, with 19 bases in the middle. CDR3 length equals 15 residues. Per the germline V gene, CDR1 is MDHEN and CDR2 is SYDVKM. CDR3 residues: CASSPAGAQRDIQYF. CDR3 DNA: TGTGCCAGCAGTCCCGCAGGGGCCCAAAGGGACATTCAGTACTTC.

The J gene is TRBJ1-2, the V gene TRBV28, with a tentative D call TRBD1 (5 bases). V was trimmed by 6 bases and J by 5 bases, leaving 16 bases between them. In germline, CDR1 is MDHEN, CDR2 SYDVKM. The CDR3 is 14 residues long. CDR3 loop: CASSPVEGWYGYTF. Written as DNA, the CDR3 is TGTGCCAGCAGCCCGGTGGAGGGGTGGTATGGCTACACCTTC.

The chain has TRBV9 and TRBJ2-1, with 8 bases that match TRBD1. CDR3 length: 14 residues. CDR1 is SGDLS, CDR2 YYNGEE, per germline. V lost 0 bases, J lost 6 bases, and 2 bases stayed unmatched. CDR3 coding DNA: TGTGCCAGCAGCGTAGCCACAGGGGGCAATGAGCAGTTCTTC. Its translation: CASSVATGGNEQFF.

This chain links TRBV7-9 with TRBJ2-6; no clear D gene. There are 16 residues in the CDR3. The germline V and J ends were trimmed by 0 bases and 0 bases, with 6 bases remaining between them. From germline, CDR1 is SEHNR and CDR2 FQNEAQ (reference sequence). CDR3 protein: CASSLATVSGANVLTF. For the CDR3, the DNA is TGTGCCAGCAGCTTAGCTACAGTCTCTGGGGCCAACGTCCTGACTTTC.

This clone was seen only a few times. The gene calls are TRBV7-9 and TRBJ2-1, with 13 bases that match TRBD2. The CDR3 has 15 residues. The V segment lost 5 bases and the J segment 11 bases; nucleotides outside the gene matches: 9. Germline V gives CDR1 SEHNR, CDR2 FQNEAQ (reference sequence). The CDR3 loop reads CASSRTSGSVYKQFF. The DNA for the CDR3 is TGTGCCAGCAGCCGGACTAGCGGGAGCGTCTATAAGCAGTTCTTC. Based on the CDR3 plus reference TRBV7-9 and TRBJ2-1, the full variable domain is DTGVSQNPRHKITKRGQNVTFRCDPISEHNRLYWYRQTLGQGPEFLTYFQNEAQLEKSRLLSDRFSAERPKGSFSTLEIQRTEQGDSAMYLCASSRTSGSVYKQFFGPGTRLTVL.

The CDR3 spells CASSPGTVGGETQYF. The DNA for the CDR3 is TGCGCCAGCAGCCCTGGGACAGTTGGGGGGGAGACCCAGTACTTC. The genes are TRBV5-1 and TRBJ2-5; maybe TRBD1 (7 bases). The CDR3 length is 15 residues. Trimming removed 4 bases at V and 5 bases at J, with 18 bases between. CDR1 is SGHRS and CDR2 is YFSETQ in the germline V gene.

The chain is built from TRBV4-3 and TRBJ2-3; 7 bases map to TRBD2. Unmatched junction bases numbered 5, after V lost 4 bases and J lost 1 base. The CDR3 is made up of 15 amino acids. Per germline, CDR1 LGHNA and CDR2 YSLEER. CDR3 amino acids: CASSRSSGRTDTQYF. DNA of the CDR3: TGCGCCAGCAGCCGCTCTAGCGGCCGCACAGATACGCAGTATTTT.

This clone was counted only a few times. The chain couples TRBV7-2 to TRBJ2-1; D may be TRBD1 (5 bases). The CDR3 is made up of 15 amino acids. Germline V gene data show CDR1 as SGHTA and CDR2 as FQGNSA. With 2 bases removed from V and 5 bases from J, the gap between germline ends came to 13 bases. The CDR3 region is CASSLMVRAHNEQFF. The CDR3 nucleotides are TGTGCCAGCAGCTTAATGGTCAGGGCCCACAATGAGCAGTTCTTC. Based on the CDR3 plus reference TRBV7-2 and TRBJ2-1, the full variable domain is GAGVSQSPSNKVTEKGKDVELRCDPISGHTALYWYRQSLGQGLEFLIYFQGNSAPDKSGLPSDRFSAERTGGSVSTLTIQRTQQEDSAVYLCASSLMVRAHNEQFFGPGTRLTVL.

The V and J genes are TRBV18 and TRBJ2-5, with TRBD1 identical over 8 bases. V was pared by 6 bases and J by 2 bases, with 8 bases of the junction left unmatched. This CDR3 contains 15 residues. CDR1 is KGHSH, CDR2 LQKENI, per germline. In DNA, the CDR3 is TGTGCCAGCTCTCCCCAGGGGGCGGTTCAAGAGACCCAGTACTTC. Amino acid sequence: CASSPQGAVQETQYF. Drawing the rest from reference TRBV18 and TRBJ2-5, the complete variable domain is NAGVMQNPRHLVRRRGQEARLRCSPMKGHSHVYWYRQLPEEGLKFMVYLQKENIIDESGMPKERFSAEFPKEGPSILRIQQVVRGDSAAYFCASSPQGAVQETQYFGPGTRLLVL.

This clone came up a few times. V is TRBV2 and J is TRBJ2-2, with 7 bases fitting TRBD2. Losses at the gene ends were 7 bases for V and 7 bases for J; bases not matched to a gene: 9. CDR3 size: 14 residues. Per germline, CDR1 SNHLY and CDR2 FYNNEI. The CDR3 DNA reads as TGTGCCAGCATGCAGAAGGGAGGGGTCGGGGAGCTGTTTTTT. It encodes CASMQKGGVGELFF.

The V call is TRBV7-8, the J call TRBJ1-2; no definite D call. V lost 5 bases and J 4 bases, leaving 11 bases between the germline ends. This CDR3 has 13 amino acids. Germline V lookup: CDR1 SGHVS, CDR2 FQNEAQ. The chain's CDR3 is CASSPTDSYGYTF. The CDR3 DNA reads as TGTGCCAGCAGCCCGACCGACTCCTATGGCTACACCTTC.

The chain's CDR3 is CASGTDRVNGYTF. The CDR3 DNA reads TGTGCCAGCGGGACCGACAGGGTCAATGGCTACACCTTC. This chain links TRBV27 with TRBJ1-2; 7 nucleotides align to TRBD1. In germline, CDR1 is MNHEY, CDR2 SMNVEV (reference sequence). This CDR3 spans 13 amino acids. The ends lost 8 bases at V and 6 bases at J; junction bases unmatched: 9.

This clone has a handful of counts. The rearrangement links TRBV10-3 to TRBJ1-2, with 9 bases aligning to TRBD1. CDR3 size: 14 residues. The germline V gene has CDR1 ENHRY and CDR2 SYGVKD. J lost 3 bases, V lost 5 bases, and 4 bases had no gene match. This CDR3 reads CAISPGQGDYGYTF. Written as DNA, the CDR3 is TGTGCCATCAGTCCGGGACAGGGTGACTATGGCTACACCTTC.

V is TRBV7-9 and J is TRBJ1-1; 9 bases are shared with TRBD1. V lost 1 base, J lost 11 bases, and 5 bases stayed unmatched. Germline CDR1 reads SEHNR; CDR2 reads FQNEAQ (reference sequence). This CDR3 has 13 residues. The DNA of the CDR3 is TGTGCCAGCAGCTTAGATGGGACAGGGTACGCTTTCTTT. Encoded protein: CASSLDGTGYAFF.

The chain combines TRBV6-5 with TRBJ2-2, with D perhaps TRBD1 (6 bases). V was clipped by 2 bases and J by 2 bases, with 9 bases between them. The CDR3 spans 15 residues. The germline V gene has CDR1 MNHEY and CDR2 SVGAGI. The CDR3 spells CASSYLGQNTGELFF. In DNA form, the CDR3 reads TGTGCCAGCAGTTACCTGGGACAAAACACCGGGGAGCTGTTTTTT.

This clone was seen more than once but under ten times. The CDR3 loop reads CAISDSRGQETQYF. CDR3 coding DNA: TGTGCCATCAGTGATTCCAGGGGGCAGGAGACCCAGTACTTC. J is TRBJ2-5 and V is TRBV10-3; 8 bases map to TRBD1. J was trimmed by 5 bases and V by 3 bases; bases with no gene match: 5. This CDR3 is built from 14 residues. The germline CDR1 and CDR2 sequences are ENHRY and SYGVKD.

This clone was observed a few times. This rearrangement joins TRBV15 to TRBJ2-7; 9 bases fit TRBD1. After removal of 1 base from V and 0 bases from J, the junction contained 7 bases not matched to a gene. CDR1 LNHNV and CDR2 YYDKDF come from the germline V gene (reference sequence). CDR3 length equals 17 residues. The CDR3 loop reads CATSRGLGQGFSYEQYF. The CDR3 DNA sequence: TGTGCCACCAGCAGAGGTTTGGGACAGGGATTCTCCTACGAGCAGTACTTC.

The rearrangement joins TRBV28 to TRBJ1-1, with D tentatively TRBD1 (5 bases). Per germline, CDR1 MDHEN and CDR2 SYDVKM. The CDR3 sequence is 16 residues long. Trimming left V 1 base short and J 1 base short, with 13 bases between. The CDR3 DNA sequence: TGTGCCAGCAGTTTATCTCGGGGGTTCAGGAACACTGAAGCTTTCTTT. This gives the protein CASSLSRGFRNTEAFF.

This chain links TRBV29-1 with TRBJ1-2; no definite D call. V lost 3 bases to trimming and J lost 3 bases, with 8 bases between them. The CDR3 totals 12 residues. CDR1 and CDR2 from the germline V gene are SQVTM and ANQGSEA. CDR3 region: CSVDPVYYGYTF. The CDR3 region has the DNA TGCAGCGTTGACCCAGTCTACTATGGCTACACCTTC.

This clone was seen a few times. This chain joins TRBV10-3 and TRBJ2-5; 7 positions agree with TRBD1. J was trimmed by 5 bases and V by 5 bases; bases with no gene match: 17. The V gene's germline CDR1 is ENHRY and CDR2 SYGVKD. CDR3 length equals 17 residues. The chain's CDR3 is CAISTAAGTARAETQYF. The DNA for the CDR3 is TGTGCCATCAGTACAGCCGCTGGGACAGCGCGGGCTGAGACCCAGTACTTC.

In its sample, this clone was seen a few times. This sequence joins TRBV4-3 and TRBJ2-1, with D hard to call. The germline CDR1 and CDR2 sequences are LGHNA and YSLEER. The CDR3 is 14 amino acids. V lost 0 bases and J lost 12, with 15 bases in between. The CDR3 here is CASSQENGPTRQFF. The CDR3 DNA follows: TGCGCCAGCAGCCAAGAAAATGGGCCCACTCGGCAGTTCTTC.

CDR3 DNA: TGCGCCAGCAGCTTGGGGCAGGCCTCCTACGAGCAGTACTTC. This gives the protein CASSLGQASYEQYF. V usage is TRBV5-1 and J usage is TRBJ2-7; D uncertain. Trimming left V 0 bases short and J 0 bases short, with 7 bases between. CDR3 size: 14 residues. The germline V gene encodes CDR1 SGHRS and CDR2 YFSETQ.

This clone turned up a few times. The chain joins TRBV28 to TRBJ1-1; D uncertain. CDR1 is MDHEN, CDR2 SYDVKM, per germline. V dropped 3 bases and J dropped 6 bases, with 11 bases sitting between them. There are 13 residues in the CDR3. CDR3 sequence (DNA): TGTGCCAGCAGTTTGATGGGAGTTCCTGAAGCTTTCTTT. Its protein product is CASSLMGVPEAFF.

CDR3 sequence (DNA): TGTGCCAGCAGCTTAGAGACAGGAGAGACCCAGTACTTC. Residues: CASSLETGETQYF. The chain joins TRBV11-3 to TRBJ2-5; TRBD1 is a possible D gene (6 bases). Germline V gene data show CDR1 as SGHNT and CDR2 as YENEEA. The V end lost 0 bases, the J end lost 4 bases, and 6 bases lay between the germline ends. The CDR3 loop spans 13 amino acids.